Below are 28 T cell receptor beta chains sequenced from a single sample in a study of T cell responses to AZD1222 COVID-19 vaccine. Produced via immunoSEQ multiplex PCR; TCRdb's table is partial and in-frame only. Of approximately 180,000 clones in the sample, almost 90% were seen once. This sample comprised peripheral blood, obtained on day 0 of AZD1222 vaccination. The receptors derive from an adult in good health.

The chain employs TRBV5-6 and TRBJ1-2, with a tentative D call TRBD1 (6 bases). Trimming pared 4 bases from V and 7 bases from J, leaving 14 bases between. CDR1 SGHDT and CDR2 YYEEEE come from the germline V gene. This CDR3 region has 13 residues. The CDR3 coding sequence is TGTGCCAGCAGCCCGGACAGAGGTGGTGGCTACACCTTC. Translating gives CASSPDRGGGYTF.

This rearrangement joins TRBV7-9 to TRBJ2-2; D unresolved. Trimming took 5 bases from V and 4 from J, leaving 8 bases between them. The CDR3 is 13 residues long. Germline V CDR1 and CDR2: SEHNR, FQNEAQ (reference sequence). The CDR3 DNA follows: TGTGCCAGCAGCCCCCCGGCCACCGGGGAGCTGTTTTTT. Its translation: CASSPPATGELFF.

The chain is built from TRBV28 and TRBJ1-5, with TRBD1 as a possible D gene (6 bases). The CDR3 has 14 amino acids. The V gene's germline CDR1 is MDHEN and CDR2 SYDVKM. V lost 5 bases and J 6 bases, leaving 14 bases between the germline ends. CDR3 bases: TGTGCCAGCAGTAAAACAGGGTCTCGTCAGCCCCAGCATTTT. Encoded protein: CASSKTGSRQPQHF.

The chain uses TRBV11-2 and TRBJ2-7; D remains ambiguous. Deletions cut 1 base from V and 5 bases from J, with 12 bases between. CDR1 SGHAT and CDR2 FQNNGV come from the germline V gene. The CDR3 covers 14 residues. CDR3 amino acids: CASSLASWFNEQYF. DNA of the CDR3: TGTGCCAGCAGCTTAGCTTCCTGGTTTAACGAGCAGTACTTC.

CDR3 bases: TGTGCCAGCAGCTTAGCGCCAGGTGAAGCTTTCTTT. Protein sequence: CASSLAPGEAFF. The J gene is TRBJ1-1, the V gene TRBV7-2; D not resolved. The ends were cut back, 0 bases at V and 7 bases at J, with 6 bases in the middle. The CDR3 has 12 residues. The germline V gene encodes CDR1 SGHTA and CDR2 FQGNSA.

This clone was observed a single time. The chain uses TRBV5-4 and TRBJ2-7; 7 bases fit TRBD2. Unmatched junction bases numbered 15, after V lost 5 bases and J lost 7 bases. CDR3 length equals 15 residues. Germline CDR1 SGHNT, CDR2 YYREEE (reference sequence). The CDR3 region is CASSYGGFGREEQYF. As DNA, the CDR3 is TGTGCCAGCAGTTATGGAGGGTTTGGGAGGGAAGAGCAGTACTTC.

J is TRBJ2-7 and V is TRBV7-9, with 9 nucleotides matching TRBD1. This CDR3 spans 15 amino acids. J gave up 3 bases and V 0 bases, and 3 bases lay outside the gene matches. The germline V gene encodes CDR1 SEHNR and CDR2 FQNEAQ (reference sequence). For the CDR3, the DNA is TGTGCCAGCAGCTTAGCGCCGGGACAGGGCTACGAGCAGTACTTC. It translates to CASSLAPGQGYEQYF.

The chain employs TRBV7-8 and TRBJ1-5; D remains unclear. Germline-derived CDR1 and CDR2 are SGHVS and FQNEAQ. With 2 bases removed from V and 3 bases from J, the gap between germline ends came to 17 bases. The CDR3 is 17 amino acids. The chain's CDR3 is CASSLRVQQNNNQPQHF. The CDR3 region has the DNA TGTGCCAGCAGCTTAAGGGTACAGCAGAACAACAATCAGCCCCAGCATTTT.

The CDR3 loop is CASSFSSAAHTSYEQYF. CDR3 sequence (DNA): TGTGCCAGCAGTTTCTCCTCCGCAGCCCACACCTCCTACGAGCAGTACTTC. The chain recombines TRBV27 with TRBJ2-7; D not certain. CDR1 MNHEY and CDR2 SMNVEV come from the germline V gene (reference sequence). CDR3 length equals 17 residues. The V end was cut by 3 bases, the J end by 0 bases, with 18 bases between.

The chain employs TRBV7-9 and TRBJ2-2, with 7 bases aligning to TRBD1. CDR1 and CDR2 from the germline V gene are SEHNR and FQNEAQ (reference sequence). The CDR3 has 14 residues. The junction had 8 bases not matched to a gene; V was cut back by 6 bases and J by 7 bases. The CDR3 sequence is CASRAGTEVGELFF. The CDR3 region has the DNA TGTGCCAGCAGAGCCGGGACAGAGGTCGGGGAGCTGTTTTTT.

The chain couples TRBV10-2 to TRBJ2-5; no firm D call. The CDR3 sequence is 12 residues long. Trimming pared 6 bases from V and 4 bases from J, leaving 9 bases between. From germline, CDR1 is WSHSY and CDR2 SAAADI. CDR3 region: CASSGRTETQYF. The CDR3 nucleotides are TGCGCCAGCAGCGGCAGGACAGAGACCCAGTACTTC.

V is TRBV19 and J is TRBJ2-5, with D tentatively TRBD1 (7 bases). V lost 1 base and J lost 7, with 10 bases in between. The germline V gene has CDR1 LNHDA and CDR2 SQIVND (reference sequence). This CDR3 has 13 residues. This CDR3 is CASSIGQGGTQYF. CDR3 DNA: TGTGCCAGTAGTATAGGACAGGGAGGGACCCAGTACTTC.

This rearrangement joins TRBV11-3 to TRBJ2-5; the D gene is possibly TRBD1 (6 bases). Trimming removed 4 bases from V and 6 bases from J, with 15 bases in between. The germline V gene encodes CDR1 SGHNT and CDR2 YENEEA. There are 14 residues in the CDR3. The CDR3 DNA sequence: TGTGCCAGCAGCTCCGGTAGGGGGAGTCAGACCCAGTACTTC. As protein: CASSSGRGSQTQYF.

The gene calls are TRBV6-5 and TRBJ2-2, with D uncertain. Deletions cut 0 bases from V and 5 bases from J, with 7 bases between. Germline V gene data show CDR1 as MNHEY and CDR2 as SVGAGI. There are 14 residues in the CDR3. This CDR3 reads CASSYSLGTGELFF. The CDR3 DNA reads as TGTGCCAGCAGTTACTCTCTGGGAACCGGGGAGCTGTTTTTT.

This chain joins TRBV5-6 and TRBJ1-6; D remains ambiguous. The CDR3 has 16 amino acids. The germline V gene encodes CDR1 SGHDT and CDR2 YYEEEE. Trimming stripped 2 bases from V and 7 bases from J, with 16 bases between. CDR3 region: CASSLLTLSWNSPLHF. CDR3 nucleotide sequence: TGTGCCAGCAGCTTATTAACCCTAAGCTGGAATTCACCCCTCCACTTT.

For the CDR3, the DNA is TGTGCCTGGAGTGTACAGCCCGGAGGGACCTACGAGCAGTACTTC. It is translated as CAWSVQPGGTYEQYF. V gene TRBV30 combines with J gene TRBJ2-7; possibly TRBD2 for D (6 bases). The ends were cut back, 0 bases at V and 2 bases at J, with 14 bases in the middle. This CDR3 has 15 amino acids. CDR1 and CDR2 (germline): GTSNPN, SVGIG (reference sequence).

This sequence joins TRBV11-3 and TRBJ2-7; TRBD2 aligns across 7 bases. Germline V CDR1 and CDR2: SGHNT, YENEEA. The CDR3 runs to 14 residues. The J segment lost 7 bases and the V segment lost 2 bases, leaving 8 bases of the junction unmatched. The DNA of the CDR3 is TGTGCCAGCAGCTTAAGCCAGGGAGGGTCGGAGCAGTACTTC. Protein: CASSLSQGGSEQYF. The full variable domain, in which reference TRBV11-3 and TRBJ2-7 provide the parts outside the CDR3, is EAGVVQSPRYKIIEKKQPVAFWCNPISGHNTLYWYLQNLGQGPELLIRYENEEAVDDSQLPKDRFSAERLKGVDSTLKIQPAELGDSAVYLCASSLSQGGSEQYFGPGTRLTVT.

CDR3 nucleotide sequence: TGTGCCAGCAGCATAGAGAACACCGGGGAGCTGTTTTTT. It encodes CASSIENTGELFF. The chain carries TRBV7-3 and TRBJ2-2; D remains unclear. Deletions cut 5 bases from V and 1 base from J, with 5 bases between. Germline CDR1 SGHTA, CDR2 FQGTGA. CDR3 size: 13 residues.

This clone was seen once. The rearrangement joins TRBV6-6 to TRBJ1-1; the D gene is possibly TRBD1 (6 bases). Deletions cut 10 bases from V and 7 bases from J, with 16 bases between. CDR3 length: 12 amino acids. Germline CDR1 and CDR2: MNHNY and SVGAGI (reference sequence). Here the CDR3 DNA reads TGTGCCATCTCTACAGGGCCGCGTGAAGCTTTCTTT. Translated, it gives CAISTGPREAFF.

This rearrangement joins TRBV25-1 to TRBJ1-2; no definite D call. V was trimmed by 3 bases and J by 2 bases, leaving 7 bases between them. There are 13 residues in the CDR3. CDR1 and CDR2 (germline): MGHDK, SYGVNS. Written as DNA, the CDR3 is TGTGCCAGCAGTGAGTCTTTGAACTATGGCTACACCTTC. The encoded protein is CASSESLNYGYTF.

The chain combines TRBV28 with TRBJ1-1; tentatively, D is TRBD1 (5 bases). This CDR3 has 14 amino acids. Per the germline V gene, CDR1 is MDHEN and CDR2 is SYDVKM. With 3 bases removed from V and 0 bases from J, the gap between germline ends came to 8 bases. The CDR3 DNA is TGTGCCAGCAGTTTGGGGGGTCTGAACACTGAAGCTTTCTTT. Its protein is CASSLGGLNTEAFF.

This chain joins TRBV5-1 and TRBJ2-2, with 14 nucleotides matching TRBD2. Germline CDR1 is SGHRS and CDR2 is YFSETQ. CDR3 length equals 16 residues. The junction had 8 bases not matched to a gene; V was cut back by 4 bases and J by 9 bases. Written as DNA, the CDR3 is TGCGCCAGCAGCGTGGGACTAGCGGGGGTCACTCGGGAGCTGTTTTTT. Translation gives CASSVGLAGVTRELFF. The complete variable domain, with remaining parts taken from reference TRBV5-1 and TRBJ2-2, reads KAGVTQTPRYLIKTRGQQVTLSCSPISGHRSVSWYQQTPGQGLQFLFEYFSETQRNKGNFPGRFSGRQFSNSRSEMNVSTLELGDSALYLCASSVGLAGVTRELFFGEGSRLTVL.

This clone was counted a single time. The chain recombines TRBV6-5 with TRBJ1-2, with D hard to call. The CDR3 is 13 amino acids. V shed 5 bases and J shed 4 bases, with 11 bases lying between them. Germline assignment: CDR1 MNHEY and CDR2 SVGAGI. The CDR3 coding sequence is TGTGCCAGCAGTCCCGACGTAGGCTATGGCTACACCTTC. This codes for CASSPDVGYGYTF.

The CDR3 nucleotides read TGTGCCAGCAGCGTAGAAGGTCCGGGACGGACGAGCGAGCAGTACTTC. The encoded protein is CASSVEGPGRTSEQYF. V gene TRBV9 combines with J gene TRBJ2-7; D might be TRBD1 or TRBD2, each matching 5 bases. The CDR3 spans 16 residues. Trimming pared 0 bases from V and 6 bases from J, leaving 19 bases between. Germline V lookup: CDR1 SGDLS, CDR2 YYNGEE.

J is TRBJ1-5 and V is TRBV27; D unresolved. Trimming cost V 2 bases and J 3 bases, with 5 bases left between them. This CDR3 comprises 13 residues. From germline, CDR1 is MNHEY and CDR2 SMNVEV (reference sequence). CDR3 loop: CASSLALNQPQHF. In DNA form, the CDR3 reads TGTGCCAGCAGTTTAGCCCTCAATCAGCCCCAGCATTTT.

V usage is TRBV5-1 and J usage is TRBJ2-1; no clear D. V was clipped by 5 bases and J by 7 bases, with 16 bases between them. The CDR3 loop spans 14 amino acids. Germline CDR1 and CDR2: SGHRS and YFSETQ. The CDR3 here is CASRSERVWNEQFF. Written as DNA, the CDR3 is TGCGCCAGCAGGTCGGAACGGGTTTGGAATGAGCAGTTCTTC.

V usage is TRBV4-3 and J usage is TRBJ1-3, with D possibly matching TRBD1 (5 bases). The germline V gene encodes CDR1 LGHNA and CDR2 YSLEER. V was pared by 3 bases and J by 0 bases, with 21 bases between. CDR3 size: 19 residues. The CDR3 protein is CASSQGPGGELISGNTIYF. As DNA, the CDR3 is TGCGCCAGCAGCCAGGGACCCGGGGGGGAGCTAATCTCTGGAAACACCATATATTTT.

The chain recombines TRBV27 with TRBJ1-2; 8 nucleotides agree with TRBD1. Germline V lookup: CDR1 MNHEY, CDR2 SMNVEV (reference sequence). The CDR3 is 15 residues long. With 4 bases clipped from V and 8 bases from J, the junction kept 12 bases outside the gene matches. The CDR3 bases are TGTGCCAGCAGTTCTCGACAGGGGCCCCTCGGGGGCTACACCTTC. Translation: CASSSRQGPLGGYTF.